This TCR beta chain is from a study of monozygotic twins with inflammatory bowel disease. Germline CDR1 is SGHTA and CDR2 is FQGTGA. This CDR3 region has 13 residues. TCRdb re-called the 5' RACE reads and gives one entry per CDR3 protein, without DNA. The record lists about 300,000 distinct CDR3 sequences, of which the ten most abundant hold approximately 5.9%. This rearrangement joins TRBV7-3 to TRBJ2-1; with no DNA, the TCRdb D assignment of TRBD1 cannot be verified. The sequence was obtained from a human donor with ulcerative colitis or Crohn's disease, or a healthy co-twin of an affected twin (not recorded which). The sequenced sample was blood. CDR3 in amino acids: CASSSPPGVEQFF.